One sample yielded the 17 T cell receptor beta chains listed below, sequenced in a study of T cell clonality in common variable immunodeficiency. Assay used: immunoSEQ multiplex PCR; TCRdb lists only in-frame clones, some missing. Singletons are absent from the sample, which has tens of thousands of clones. Material for sequencing was peripheral blood mononuclear cells. The receptors shown here come from a person aged 18-70 years in good health.

In this sample, this clone turned up many times. The sequence runs out 3 residues before the end of the CDR3; the remainder is reconstructed from the germline J gene. The gene calls are TRBV5-4 and TRBJ2-3; D is possibly TRBD2 (6 bases). The V and J ends lost 10 bases and 3 bases respectively, with 15 bases between them. This CDR3 spans 13 amino acids. The germline CDR1 and CDR2 sequences are SGHNT and YYREEE (reference sequence). The CDR3 bases that were read are TGTGCCTGCCGGAGGGGAGGAACAGATACG. Its protein is CACRRGGTDT. The full-length CDR3 reads as CACRRGGTDTQYF.

A note on this clone: The CDR3 end falls 3 residues outside the read, so it is completed with the germline J gene. The chain recombines TRBV30 with TRBJ1-2; TRBD1 matches at 8 bases. This CDR3 has 13 amino acids. Germline-derived CDR1 and CDR2 are GTSNPN and SVGIG (reference sequence). The CDR3 spells CAWSETGVNDYTF. The CDR3 bases that were read are TGTGCCTGGAGTGAGACAGGGGTGAATGAC.

The sample holds many counts of this clone. The read halts 3 residues ahead of the CDR3 end, with the missing end drawn from the germline J gene. The J gene is TRBJ2-7, the V gene TRBV28; 10 nucleotides agree with TRBD1. This CDR3 contains 16 residues. Trimming cost V 7 bases and J 4 bases; bases outside gene matches: 13. Germline assignment: CDR1 MDHEN and CDR2 SYDVKM. CDR3 protein: CASNSPGQGSLYEQYF. Incomplete CDR3 DNA: TGTGCCAGCAATTCACCGGGACAGGGGTCTCTATACGAG.

This clone was seen a few times. The CDR3 reads CASTGTSLYNEQFF. CDR3 DNA, as far as it was read: TGTGCCAGCACCGGGACTAGCTTATACAATGAG. The rearrangement links TRBV5-4 to TRBJ2-1; 9 bases agree with TRBD2. Read data end 3 residues before the CDR3 end; the end is taken from the germline J gene. This CDR3 has 14 amino acids. Germline V gives CDR1 SGHNT, CDR2 YYREEE (reference sequence). V dropped 6 bases and J dropped 4; count of bases not matched to a gene: 5. The full variable domain, its missing parts supplied by reference TRBV5-4 and TRBJ2-1, is ETGVTQSPTHLIKTRGQQVTLRCSSQSGHNTVSWYQQALGQGPQFIFQYYREEENGRGNFPPRFSGLQFPNYSSELNVNALELDDSALYLCASTGTSLYNEQFFGPGTRLTVL.

This clone was picked up many times. The read is 3 residues too short to cover the CDR3 end, so that end is filled in from the germline J gene. The V call is TRBV29-1, the J call TRBJ2-3, with TRBD2 identical over 11 bases. CDR3 length: 15 residues. Germline V gene sequence: CDR1 SQVTM, CDR2 ANQGSEA. J gave up 2 bases and V 7 bases, and 8 bases lay outside the gene matches. The CDR3: CSADPSGRPTDTQYF. The sequenced CDR3 bases are TGCAGCGCCGACCCTAGCGGGAGGCCCACAGATACG.

This clone was detected many times. CDR3 bases read: TGCGCCAGCAGCTCGCGACAGGGGCCGAACACTGAA. Its translation is CASSSRQGPNTE. The CDR3 reads in full as CASSSRQGPNTEAFF. The gene calls are TRBV5-1 and TRBJ1-1; 8 nucleotides match TRBD1. Sequencing ends 3 residues short of the CDR3 end; the germline J gene provides the rest. This CDR3 spans 15 amino acids. CDR1 is SGHRS and CDR2 is YFSETQ in the germline V gene. The V segment lost 3 bases and the J segment 1 base; nucleotides outside the gene matches: 5.

This clone showed up many times. The read ends 3 residues early relative to the CDR3; the germline J gene fills the gap. The V gene is TRBV19, the J gene TRBJ2-1; 12 bases are a match to TRBD2. CDR1 and CDR2 (germline): LNHDA, SQIVND (reference sequence). V lost 3 bases and J lost 8; bases outside the gene matches: 14. The CDR3 is made up of 18 amino acids. The covered CDR3 bases are TGTGCCAGTAGTATCCCCTCGCAGCTAGCGGGAGGGCTCTATGAG. It translates to CASSIPSQLAGGLYE. The complete CDR3 reads CASSIPSQLAGGLYEQFF.

This clone was found many times. The DNA ends 3 residues before the CDR3 does, and the rest of the CDR3 is filled in from the germline J gene. The chain combines TRBV5-1 with TRBJ2-5; TRBD1 matches at 10 bases. The V gene end was trimmed by 4 bases and the J gene end by 5 bases; junction bases not matched to a gene: 8. The CDR3 sequence is 15 residues long. From germline, CDR1 is SGHRS and CDR2 YFSETQ. CDR3 residues: CASSTDRGRWETQYF. The CDR3 DNA, read in part, is TGCGCCAGCAGCACCGACAGGGGGCGTTGGGAGACC.

This clone was seen many times. The sequence runs out 3 residues before the end of the CDR3; the remainder is reconstructed from the germline J gene. The chain combines TRBV18 with TRBJ2-3; D not resolved. The germline V gene has CDR1 KGHSH and CDR2 LQKENI. Between the trimmed V and J ends, which lost 6 bases and 3 bases, there was a span of 7 bases. The CDR3 is 12 amino acids. The CDR3 protein is CASSDLTDTQYF. Incomplete CDR3 DNA: TGTGCCAGCTCTGACTTGACAGATACG.

This clone has ten or more counts. The read terminates 3 residues ahead of where the CDR3 ends, so the germline J gene completes it. The rearrangement uses TRBV20-1 and TRBJ2-7; 9 bases are shared with TRBD2. CDR1 DFQATT and CDR2 SNEGSKA come from the germline V gene (reference sequence). The CDR3 has 15 residues. V shed 3 bases, J shed 6 bases, and the junction held 12 bases outside the gene matches. CDR3: CSASLGSGRSIEQYF. Incomplete CDR3 DNA: TGCAGTGCTAGTCTCGGGAGCGGGAGGAGCATCGAG.

This clone showed up many times. The read finishes 3 residues shy of the CDR3 end, and the germline J gene is used to complete it. The rearrangement links TRBV4-2 to TRBJ1-2, with D uncertain. The germline CDR1 and CDR2 sequences are LGHNA and YNFKEQ. CDR3 length equals 21 residues. CDR3 sequence: CASSPIITSLAGMPHSYDYTF. CDR3 DNA (partial): TGTGCCAGCAGCCCAATTATTACCTCCCTAGCGGGGATGCCCCACTCCTACGAC.

This clone has at least ten counts. The observed sequence ends 3 residues before the CDR3 terminus, with the missing tail filled in from the germline J gene. The J gene is TRBJ2-1, the V gene TRBV4-2; 10 nucleotides line up with TRBD2. In germline, CDR1 is LGHNA, CDR2 YNFKEQ. The CDR3 length is 15 residues. The V segment lost 4 bases and the J segment 3 bases; nucleotides outside the gene matches: 3. The covered CDR3 bases are TGTGCCAGCAGCCCCCCTAGCGGGAGCTACAATGAG. Translating it yields CASSPPSGSYNE. The full-length CDR3 reads as CASSPPSGSYNEQFF.

Comment on this clone: The sequence runs out 3 residues before the end of the CDR3; the remainder is reconstructed from the germline J gene. The V gene is TRBV5-6, the J gene TRBJ1-2; 11 bases fit TRBD1. The trim removed 5 bases at V and 3 bases at J, leaving 3 bases unmatched. The CDR3 contains 14 residues. In germline, CDR1 is SGHDT, CDR2 YYEEEE. Incomplete CDR3 DNA: TGTGCCAGCAGACGGGACAGGGGGGACTATGGC. Its translation: CASRRDRGDYG. The entire CDR3 sequence reads CASRRDRGDYGYTF. Full variable domain (rest looked up from reference TRBV5-6 and TRBJ1-2): DAGVTQSPTHLIKTRGQQVTLRCSPKSGHDTVSWYQQALGQGPQFIFQYYEEEERQRGNFPDRFSGHQFPNYSSELNVNALLLGDSALYLCASRRDRGDYGYTFGSGTRLTVV.

This clone was observed at least ten times. The CDR3 extends 3 residues past the end of the read, so its final part is completed from the germline J gene. The chain joins TRBV30 to TRBJ1-1; possibly TRBD1 for D (5 bases). V lost 2 bases to trimming and J lost 4 bases, with 8 bases between them. This CDR3 has 12 residues. The germline V gene has CDR1 GTSNPN and CDR2 SVGIG (reference sequence). The CDR3 reads CAWSLGGTEAFF. The sequenced CDR3 bases are TGTGCCTGGAGTCTCGGGGGCACTGAA.

This clone was observed at least ten times. The read stops 3 residues short of the end of the CDR3; the missing end is completed from the germline J gene. The gene calls are TRBV5-1 and TRBJ1-6, with 7 bases that match TRBD1. Germline CDR1 SGHRS, CDR2 YFSETQ. This CDR3 is 16 amino acids long. With 4 bases clipped from V and 5 bases from J, the junction kept 9 bases outside the gene matches. The covered CDR3 bases are TGCGCCAGCAGCCTGGACCCGGGACAGAATAATTCACCC. It is translated as CASSLDPGQNNSP. The complete CDR3 reads CASSLDPGQNNSPLHF.

This clone came up many times. The sequenced fragment ends 3 residues before the CDR3 boundary, so the rest is inferred from the germline J gene. J is TRBJ2-1 and V is TRBV20-1; 8 bases are shared with TRBD1. The CDR3 covers 16 residues. The V segment lost 1 base and the J segment 8 bases; nucleotides outside the gene matches: 13. Germline lookup yields CDR1 DFQATT and CDR2 SNEGSKA (reference sequence). The CDR3 loop is CSARGGTGGKFDEQFF. The DNA read from the CDR3 is TGCAGTGCTAGAGGAGGAACAGGGGGAAAGTTCGATGAG.

Sample share makes this clone medium-sized. Coverage ceases 3 residues before the CDR3 finishes, and the germline J gene fills in the end. V usage is TRBV4-2 and J usage is TRBJ2-2; 13 bases align to TRBD2. V was pared by 4 bases and J by 6 bases, with 20 bases of the junction left unmatched. Germline assignment: CDR1 LGHNA and CDR2 YNFKEQ. This CDR3 contains 21 residues. The CDR3 here is CASSPGLAGAVRSPRPGELFF. CDR3 bases read: TGTGCCAGCAGCCCCGGACTAGCGGGAGCCGTCCGAAGCCCCCGACCCGGGGAG.